A selection of T cell receptor beta chains follows, all from one sample in a study of blood T cell repertoires in COVID-19. TCRdb's table, derived via immunoSEQ multiplex PCR, lists solely in-frame clones and lacks some. The table shows 390,000 or so clones, with 90% occurring only once. The sequenced material came from peripheral blood. Receptor source: a man between 18 and 29 years old with active or convalescent COVID-19. CDR3s include the opening cysteine and the closing phenylalanine or tryptophan. A D gene is named only where the DNA matches it firmly. Not all rows give a size; the values are once, few, many and, for expanded clones, a class.

J gene: TRBJ1-1; D gene: TRBD1; CDR3 length: 15; clone size: .; V gene: TRBV25-1; CDR3 protein: CASSPSGQGRTEAFF; CDR3 DNA: TGTGCCAGCAGCCCTTCAGGACAGGGGAGGACTGAAGCTTTCTTT
J gene: TRBJ2-5; D gene: TRBD2; CDR3 length: 15; clone size: once; V gene: TRBV15; CDR3 protein: CATSRGGAQRETQYF; CDR3 DNA: TGTGCCACCAGCCGGGGGGGGGCGCAGAGAGAGACCCAGTACTTC
J gene: TRBJ2-7; D gene: TRBD2; CDR3 length: 16; clone size: once; V gene: TRBV4-1; CDR3 protein: CASSHRTSGESYEQYF; CDR3 DNA: TGCGCCAGCAGCCACCGGACTAGCGGAGAATCCTACGAGCAGTACTTC
J gene: TRBJ2-3; D gene: TRBD2; CDR3 length: 16; clone size: .; V gene: TRBV2; CDR3 protein: CASSRGLAGLTDTQYF; CDR3 DNA: TGTGCCAGCAGCAGGGGACTAGCGGGACTCACAGATACGCAGTATTTT
J gene: TRBJ1-6; D gene: .; CDR3 length: 15; clone size: once; V gene: TRBV27; CDR3 protein: CASSFDRSYNSPLHF; CDR3 DNA: TGTGCCAGCAGTTTCGACAGAAGCTATAATTCACCCCTCCACTTT
J gene: TRBJ1-2; D gene: TRBD1; CDR3 length: 14; clone size: once; V gene: TRBV19; CDR3 protein: CASSRPGQVPGYTF; CDR3 DNA: TGTGCCAGTAGCCGCCCCGGACAGGTTCCTGGCTACACCTTC
J gene: TRBJ2-7; D gene: .; CDR3 length: 12; clone size: .; V gene: TRBV24-1; CDR3 protein: CATSNGPYEQYF; CDR3 DNA: TGTGCCACCAGCAATGGGCCCTACGAGCAGTACTTC
J gene: TRBJ1-6; D gene: .; CDR3 length: 11; clone size: once; V gene: TRBV5-5; CDR3 protein: CASSSNSPLHF; CDR3 DNA: TGTGCCAGCAGCTCGAATTCACCCCTCCACTTT
J gene: TRBJ1-1; D gene: TRBD1; CDR3 length: 13; clone size: once; V gene: TRBV6-6; CDR3 protein: CASSKQGGTEAFF; CDR3 DNA: TGTGCCAGCAGTAAGCAGGGGGGCACTGAAGCTTTCTTT
J gene: TRBJ1-5; D gene: .; CDR3 length: 15; clone size: .; V gene: TRBV6-5; CDR3 protein: CASSQQGIGNQPQHF; CDR3 DNA: TGTGCCAGCAGCCAACAGGGAATCGGCAATCAGCCCCAGCATTTT
J gene: TRBJ2-5; D gene: .; CDR3 length: 11; clone size: .; V gene: TRBV20-1; CDR3 protein: CSARSEETQYF; CDR3 DNA: TGCAGTGCGAGATCCGAAGAGACCCAGTACTTC
J gene: TRBJ1-1; D gene: .; CDR3 length: 15; clone size: once; V gene: TRBV9; CDR3 protein: CASSVGGTMNTEAFF; CDR3 DNA: TGTGCCAGCAGCGTTGGCGGGACCATGAACACTGAAGCTTTCTTT
J gene: TRBJ2-7; D gene: .; CDR3 length: 14; clone size: .; V gene: TRBV28; CDR3 protein: CASSWKGLKDEQYF; CDR3 DNA: TGTGCCAGCAGTTGGAAGGGGCTGAAAGACGAGCAGTACTTC
J gene: TRBJ1-5; D gene: TRBD1; CDR3 length: 14; clone size: .; V gene: TRBV12-5; CDR3 protein: CASAAGQNNQPQHF; CDR3 DNA: TGTGCTAGTGCCGCGGGACAGAATAATCAGCCCCAGCATTTT
J gene: TRBJ1-6; D gene: .; CDR3 length: 15; clone size: .; V gene: TRBV15; CDR3 protein: CATSREGGRNSPLHF; CDR3 DNA: TGTGCCACCAGCAGAGAAGGGGGTAGGAATTCACCCCTCCACTTT
J gene: TRBJ1-1; D gene: .; CDR3 length: 13; clone size: .; V gene: TRBV6-6; CDR3 protein: CASSYYGQGEAFF; CDR3 DNA: TGTGCCAGCAGTTACTACGGACAAGGAGAAGCTTTCTTT
J gene: TRBJ1-2; D gene: .; CDR3 length: 15; clone size: .; V gene: TRBV6-5; CDR3 protein: CASLQGGNYGYGYTF; CDR3 DNA: TGTGCCAGTCTCCAGGGAGGGAATTACGGCTATGGCTACACCTTC
J gene: TRBJ2-3; D gene: TRBD2; CDR3 length: 17; clone size: .; V gene: TRBV11-2; CDR3 protein: CASSLGDYLSSTDTQYF; CDR3 DNA: TGTGCCAGCAGCTTAGGGGACTACCTATCTAGCACAGATACGCAGTATTTT
J gene: TRBJ2-7; D gene: .; CDR3 length: 16; clone size: .; V gene: TRBV5-6; CDR3 protein: CASSSPGWQGSYEQYF; CDR3 DNA: TGTGCCAGCAGCTCCCCCGGTTGGCAGGGGTCCTACGAGCAGTACTTC
J gene: TRBJ1-4; D gene: .; CDR3 length: 15; clone size: .; V gene: TRBV4-2; CDR3 protein: CASSQEDGGEGKLFF; CDR3 DNA: TGTGCCAGCAGCCAAGAAGACGGAGGGGAAGGGAAACTGTTTTTT
J gene: TRBJ1-5; D gene: .; CDR3 length: 16; clone size: .; V gene: TRBV6-2/TRBV6-3; CDR3 protein: CASSLNDMVSNQPQHF; CDR3 DNA: TGTGCCAGCAGTTTAAACGACATGGTTAGCAATCAGCCCCAGCATTTT
J gene: TRBJ1-4; D gene: .; CDR3 length: 17; clone size: .; V gene: TRBV19; CDR3 protein: CASSIGSTGRGMEKLFF; CDR3 DNA: TGTGCCAGTAGTATTGGCTCCACCGGCCGGGGGATGGAAAAACTGTTTTTT
J gene: TRBJ2-2; D gene: .; CDR3 length: 15; clone size: .; V gene: TRBV7-3; CDR3 protein: CASSPTDWNTGELFF; CDR3 DNA: TGTGCCAGCAGCCCGACCGACTGGAACACCGGGGAGCTGTTTTTT
J gene: TRBJ1-5; D gene: TRBD1; CDR3 length: 13; clone size: once; V gene: TRBV6-5; CDR3 protein: CASSQGGMEPQHF; CDR3 DNA: TGTGCCAGCAGCCAGGGGGGTATGGAGCCCCAGCATTTT
J gene: TRBJ2-7; D gene: TRBD1; CDR3 length: 15; clone size: .; V gene: TRBV3-1/TRBV3-2; CDR3 protein: CASSRGTTGIYEQYF; CDR3 DNA: TGTGCCAGCAGCCGAGGTACGACAGGGATCTACGAGCAGTACTTC
J gene: TRBJ2-1; D gene: TRBD2; CDR3 length: 18; clone size: .; V gene: TRBV7-2; CDR3 protein: CASSLGVSGRVTYNEQFF; CDR3 DNA: TGTGCCAGCAGCTTAGGGGTTAGCGGGAGGGTTACATACAATGAGCAGTTCTTC
J gene: TRBJ1-1; D gene: .; CDR3 length: 16; clone size: .; V gene: TRBV9; CDR3 protein: CASSGAGTTRWTEAFF; CDR3 DNA: TGTGCCAGCAGCGGTGCCGGGACAACTCGTTGGACTGAAGCTTTCTTT
J gene: TRBJ1-5; D gene: TRBD1; CDR3 length: 14; clone size: .; V gene: TRBV2; CDR3 protein: CASSEYQGVQPQHF; CDR3 DNA: TGTGCCAGCAGTGAATATCAGGGGGTACAGCCCCAGCATTTT
J gene: TRBJ1-5; D gene: .; CDR3 length: 13; clone size: .; V gene: TRBV28; CDR3 protein: CASRNRGNQPQHF; CDR3 DNA: TGTGCCAGCAGAAACAGGGGCAATCAGCCCCAGCATTTT
J gene: TRBJ1-2; D gene: TRBD1; CDR3 length: 14; clone size: .; V gene: TRBV3-1/TRBV3-2; CDR3 protein: CASSPSKGAYGYTF; CDR3 DNA: TGTGCCAGCAGCCCGTCTAAGGGGGCCTATGGCTACACCTTC
J gene: TRBJ2-4; D gene: .; CDR3 length: 16; clone size: .; V gene: TRBV7-2; CDR3 protein: CASSLGETAAKNIQYF; CDR3 DNA: TGTGCCAGCAGCTTAGGTGAGACAGCAGCCAAAAACATTCAGTACTTC
J gene: TRBJ2-7; D gene: TRBD1; CDR3 length: 14; clone size: .; V gene: TRBV5-8; CDR3 protein: CASSKDRVPYEQYF; CDR3 DNA: TGTGCCAGCAGCAAGGACAGGGTCCCCTACGAGCAGTACTTC
J gene: TRBJ2-5; D gene: .; CDR3 length: 18; clone size: once; V gene: TRBV2; CDR3 protein: CASSEALQGGREQETQYF; CDR3 DNA: TGTGCCAGCAGTGAAGCGCTTCAGGGTGGACGAGAACAAGAGACCCAGTACTTC
J gene: TRBJ2-1; D gene: TRBD2; CDR3 length: 19; clone size: .; V gene: TRBV11-2; CDR3 protein: CASSFPGLAGGTLYNEQFF; CDR3 DNA: TGTGCCAGCAGCTTCCCGGGACTAGCGGGGGGTACACTATACAATGAGCAGTTCTTC
J gene: TRBJ2-1; D gene: TRBD1; CDR3 length: 15; clone size: .; V gene: TRBV18; CDR3 protein: CASSQGTGDSYEQFF; CDR3 DNA: TGTGCCAGCTCCCAAGGGACAGGGGATTCTTATGAGCAGTTCTTC
J gene: TRBJ1-5; D gene: .; CDR3 length: 15; clone size: few; V gene: TRBV19; CDR3 protein: CASSPGWGGNQPQHF; CDR3 DNA: TGTGCCAGTAGTCCAGGGTGGGGGGGCAATCAGCCCCAGCATTTT
J gene: TRBJ2-2; D gene: TRBD1; CDR3 length: 15; clone size: .; V gene: TRBV10-3; CDR3 protein: CAITPGTGGHGELFF; CDR3 DNA: TGTGCCATCACTCCCGGGACAGGGGGCCACGGGGAGCTGTTTTTT
J gene: TRBJ1-1; D gene: .; CDR3 length: 13; clone size: once; V gene: TRBV6-5; CDR3 protein: CASSYFQDTEAFF; CDR3 DNA: TGTGCCAGCAGTTACTTTCAGGACACTGAAGCTTTCTTT
J gene: TRBJ2-1; D gene: TRBD2; CDR3 length: 16; clone size: .; V gene: TRBV7-6; CDR3 protein: CASSAGGTNVYNEQFF; CDR3 DNA: TGTGCCAGCAGCGCGGGGGGGACGAACGTTTACAATGAGCAGTTCTTC
J gene: TRBJ1-2; D gene: .; CDR3 length: 14; clone size: .; V gene: TRBV5-4; CDR3 protein: CASSLGETGDGYTF; CDR3 DNA: TGTGCCAGCAGCCTGGGGGAGACCGGGGATGGCTACACCTTC
J gene: TRBJ1-1; D gene: .; CDR3 length: 13; clone size: .; V gene: TRBV5-3; CDR3 protein: CARSLGGRPEAFF; CDR3 DNA: TGTGCCAGAAGCTTAGGGGGTAGACCTGAAGCTTTCTTT
J gene: TRBJ1-4; D gene: .; CDR3 length: 15; clone size: .; V gene: TRBV7-9; CDR3 protein: CASSLGQGLWEKLFF; CDR3 DNA: TGTGCCAGCAGCTTAGGCCAGGGGCTTTGGGAAAAACTGTTTTTT
J gene: TRBJ2-7; D gene: .; CDR3 length: 16; clone size: .; V gene: TRBV27; CDR3 protein: CASSLRPVLTSYEQYF; CDR3 DNA: TGTGCCAGCAGTTTACGTCCCGTCCTTACCTCCTATGAGCAGTACTTC
J gene: TRBJ2-1; D gene: .; CDR3 length: 15; clone size: .; V gene: TRBV7-2; CDR3 protein: CASSLQAGFYNEQFF; CDR3 DNA: TGTGCCAGCAGCTTACAGGCGGGGTTCTACAATGAGCAGTTCTTC
J gene: TRBJ2-1; D gene: .; CDR3 length: 14; clone size: .; V gene: TRBV9; CDR3 protein: CASSEGVGMNEQFF; CDR3 DNA: TGTGCCAGCAGCGAGGGAGTCGGTATGAATGAGCAGTTCTTC
J gene: TRBJ1-6; D gene: .; CDR3 length: 15; clone size: .; V gene: TRBV18; CDR3 protein: CASSPPDSRNSPLHF; CDR3 DNA: TGTGCCAGCTCACCACCCGACAGCCGTAATTCACCCCTCCACTTT
J gene: TRBJ1-4; D gene: .; CDR3 length: 15; clone size: .; V gene: TRBV14; CDR3 protein: CASSRREPTNEKLFF; CDR3 DNA: TGTGCCAGCAGCCGCCGGGAGCCAACTAATGAAAAACTGTTTTTT
J gene: TRBJ1-6; D gene: TRBD1; CDR3 length: 16; clone size: .; V gene: TRBV7-8; CDR3 protein: CASSLGQSSYNSPLHF; CDR3 DNA: TGTGCCAGCAGCTTGGGACAGAGCTCCTATAATTCACCCCTCCACTTT
J gene: TRBJ1-2; D gene: .; CDR3 length: 14; clone size: .; V gene: TRBV5-1; CDR3 protein: CASSLGEGRTGYTF; CDR3 DNA: TGCGCCAGCAGCTTGGGTGAGGGTAGAACTGGCTACACCTTC
J gene: TRBJ2-1; D gene: .; CDR3 length: 12; clone size: .; V gene: TRBV3-1/TRBV3-2; CDR3 protein: CASSQLAGEQFF; CDR3 DNA: TGTGCCAGCAGCCAACTAGCCGGTGAGCAGTTCTTC
J gene: TRBJ1-2; D gene: TRBD1; CDR3 length: 15; clone size: .; V gene: TRBV5-1; CDR3 protein: CASKLGTEPNYGYTF; CDR3 DNA: TGCGCCAGCAAGCTTGGGACAGAACCGAACTATGGCTACACCTTC
J gene: TRBJ1-4; D gene: TRBD1; CDR3 length: 15; clone size: .; V gene: TRBV6-5; CDR3 protein: CASSTSGTGVEKLFF; CDR3 DNA: TGTGCCAGCAGCACGAGTGGGACAGGGGTTGAAAAACTGTTTTTT
J gene: TRBJ1-1; D gene: TRBD1; CDR3 length: 12; clone size: .; V gene: TRBV28; CDR3 protein: CASSLAGGLAFF; CDR3 DNA: TGTGCCAGCAGTTTGGCAGGGGGCCTAGCTTTCTTT
J gene: TRBJ2-1; D gene: TRBD2; CDR3 length: 16; clone size: .; V gene: TRBV27; CDR3 protein: CASSFYPGGSYNEQFF; CDR3 DNA: TGTGCCAGCAGTTTTTATCCGGGAGGGTCCTACAATGAGCAGTTCTTC